The clone carrying this TCR beta chain was seen a handful of times. The V end was cut by 4 bases, the J end by 4 bases, with 19 bases between. The CDR3 consists of 16 residues. Germline V gene lookup returns CDR1 LGHNA and CDR2 YNFKEQ. What was sequenced were expressed TCRB transcripts, since all of the isolated RNA had been reverse transcribed. Assay used: immunoSEQ multiplex PCR; TCRdb lists only in-frame clones, some missing. The table shows over 500,000 clones, with 15% to 17% occurring only once. The sample belongs to a study of beta chain features in type 1 diabetes. This clonotype was sampled from a man aged 18 to 29 in good health. The source material was naive CD4+ T cells from blood. The chain employs TRBV4-2 and TRBJ1-2; D uncertain. The CDR3 loop is CASSPPMVSNPYGYTF. The CDR3 region has the DNA TGTGCCAGCAGCCCCCCGATGGTCAGTAACCCCTATGGCTACACCTTC.